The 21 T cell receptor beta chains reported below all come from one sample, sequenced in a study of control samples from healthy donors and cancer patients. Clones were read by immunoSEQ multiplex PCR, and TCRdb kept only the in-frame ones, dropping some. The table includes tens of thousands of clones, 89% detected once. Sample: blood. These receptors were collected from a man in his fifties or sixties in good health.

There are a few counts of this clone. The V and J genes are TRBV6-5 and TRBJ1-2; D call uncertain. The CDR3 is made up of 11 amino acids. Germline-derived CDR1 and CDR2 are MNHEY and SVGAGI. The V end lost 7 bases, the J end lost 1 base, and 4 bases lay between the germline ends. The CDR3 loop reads CASKNNYGYTF. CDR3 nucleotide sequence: TGTGCCAGCAAAAATAACTATGGCTACACCTTC.

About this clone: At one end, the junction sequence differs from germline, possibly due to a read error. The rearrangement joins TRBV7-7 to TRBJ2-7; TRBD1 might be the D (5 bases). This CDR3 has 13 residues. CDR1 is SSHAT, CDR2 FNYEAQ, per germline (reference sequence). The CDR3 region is CASSEGVSYEQYF. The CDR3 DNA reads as TGTGCTAGCAGTGAAGGGGTTTCCTACGAGCAGTACTTC.

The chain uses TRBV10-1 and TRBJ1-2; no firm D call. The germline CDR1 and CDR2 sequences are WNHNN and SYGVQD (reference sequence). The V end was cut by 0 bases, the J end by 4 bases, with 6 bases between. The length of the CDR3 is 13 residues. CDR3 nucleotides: TGCGCCAGCAGTGAGTCATCCAGCTATGGCTACACCTTC. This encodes CASSESSSYGYTF.

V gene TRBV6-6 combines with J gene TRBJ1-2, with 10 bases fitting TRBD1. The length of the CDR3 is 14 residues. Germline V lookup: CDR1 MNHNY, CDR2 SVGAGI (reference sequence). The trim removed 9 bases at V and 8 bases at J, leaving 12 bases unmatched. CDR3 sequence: CASGSGQGFVGYTF. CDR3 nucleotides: TGTGCCAGTGGGTCGGGACAGGGGTTCGTGGGCTACACCTTC.

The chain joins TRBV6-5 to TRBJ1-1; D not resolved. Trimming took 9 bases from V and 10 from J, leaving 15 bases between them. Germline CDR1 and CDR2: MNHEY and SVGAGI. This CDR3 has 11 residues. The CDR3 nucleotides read TGTGCCAGTACACGGGATTTGGGAGCTTTCTTT. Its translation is CASTRDLGAFF.

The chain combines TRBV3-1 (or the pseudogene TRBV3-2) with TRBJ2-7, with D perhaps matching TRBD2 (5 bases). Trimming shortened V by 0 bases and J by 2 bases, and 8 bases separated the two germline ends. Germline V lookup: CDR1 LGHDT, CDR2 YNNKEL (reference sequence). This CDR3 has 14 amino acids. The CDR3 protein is CASSQDAAAYEQYF. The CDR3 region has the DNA TGTGCCAGCAGCCAAGACGCAGCGGCCTACGAGCAGTACTTC.

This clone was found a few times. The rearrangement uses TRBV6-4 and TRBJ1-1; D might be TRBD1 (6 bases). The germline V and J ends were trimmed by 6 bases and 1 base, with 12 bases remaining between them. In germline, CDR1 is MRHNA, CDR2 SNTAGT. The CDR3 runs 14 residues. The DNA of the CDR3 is TGTGCCAGCAGGCCTACGACAGGGAACACTGAAGCTTTCTTT. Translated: CASRPTTGNTEAFF.

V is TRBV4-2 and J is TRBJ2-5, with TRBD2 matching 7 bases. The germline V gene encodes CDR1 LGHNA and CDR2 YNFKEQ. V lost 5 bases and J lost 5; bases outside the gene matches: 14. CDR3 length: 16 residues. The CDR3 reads CASSVRLALEGETQYF. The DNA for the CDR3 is TGTGCCAGCAGCGTCCGACTAGCACTAGAAGGGGAGACCCAGTACTTC.

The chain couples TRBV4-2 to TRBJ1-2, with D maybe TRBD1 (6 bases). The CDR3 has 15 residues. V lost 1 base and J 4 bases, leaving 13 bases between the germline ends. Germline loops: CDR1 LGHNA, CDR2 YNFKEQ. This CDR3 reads CASSQVGQGIYGYTF. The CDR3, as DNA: TGTGCCAGCAGCCAAGTAGGGCAGGGGATCTATGGCTACACCTTC.

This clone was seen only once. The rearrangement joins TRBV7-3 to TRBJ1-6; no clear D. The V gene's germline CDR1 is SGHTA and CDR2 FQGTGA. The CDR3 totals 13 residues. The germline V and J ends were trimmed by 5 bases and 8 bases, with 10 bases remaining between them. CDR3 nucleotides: TGTGCCAGCAGCCATACGGACGATTCACCCCTCCACTTT. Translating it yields CASSHTDDSPLHF.

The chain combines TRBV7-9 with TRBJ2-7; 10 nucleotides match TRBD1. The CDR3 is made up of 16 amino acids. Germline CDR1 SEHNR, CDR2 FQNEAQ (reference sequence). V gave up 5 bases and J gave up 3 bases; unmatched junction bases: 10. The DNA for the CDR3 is TGTGCCAGCAGCACCGGCGCCGGGACAGGGGACTACGAGCAGTACTTC. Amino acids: CASSTGAGTGDYEQYF.

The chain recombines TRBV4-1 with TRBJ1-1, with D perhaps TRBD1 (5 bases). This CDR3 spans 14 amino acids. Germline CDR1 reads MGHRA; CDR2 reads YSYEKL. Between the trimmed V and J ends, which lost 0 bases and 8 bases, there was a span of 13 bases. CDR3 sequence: CASSQDIYGGEAFF. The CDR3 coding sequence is TGCGCCAGCAGCCAAGACATTTACGGGGGAGAAGCTTTCTTT.

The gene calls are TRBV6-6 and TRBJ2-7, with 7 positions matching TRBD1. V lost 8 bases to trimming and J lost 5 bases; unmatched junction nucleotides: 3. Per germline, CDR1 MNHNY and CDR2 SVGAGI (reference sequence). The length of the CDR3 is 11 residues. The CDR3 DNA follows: TGTGCCAGCGGACAGGCAGACGAGCAGTACTTC. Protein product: CASGQADEQYF.

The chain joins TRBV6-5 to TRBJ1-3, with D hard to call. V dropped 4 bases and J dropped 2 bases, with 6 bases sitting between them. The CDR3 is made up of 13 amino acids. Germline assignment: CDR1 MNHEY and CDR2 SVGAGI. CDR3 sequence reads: CASSSHPGNTIYF. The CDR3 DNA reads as TGTGCCAGCAGTTCCCACCCTGGAAACACCATATATTTT.

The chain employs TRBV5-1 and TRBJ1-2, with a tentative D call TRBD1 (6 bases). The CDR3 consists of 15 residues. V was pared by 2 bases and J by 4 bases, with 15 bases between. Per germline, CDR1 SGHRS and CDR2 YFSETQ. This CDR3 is CASSFGQGKRYGYTF. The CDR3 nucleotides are TGCGCCAGCAGCTTCGGTCAGGGGAAACGCTATGGCTACACCTTC.

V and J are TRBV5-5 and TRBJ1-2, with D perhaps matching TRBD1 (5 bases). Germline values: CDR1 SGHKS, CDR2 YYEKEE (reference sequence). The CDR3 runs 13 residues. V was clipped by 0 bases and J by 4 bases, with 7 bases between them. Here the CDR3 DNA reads TGTGCCAGCAGCTTGGGGGGGAGCTATGGCTACACCTTC. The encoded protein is CASSLGGSYGYTF.

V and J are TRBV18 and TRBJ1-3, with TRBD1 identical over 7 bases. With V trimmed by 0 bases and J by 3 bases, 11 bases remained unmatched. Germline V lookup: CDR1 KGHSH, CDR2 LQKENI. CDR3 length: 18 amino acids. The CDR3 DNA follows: TGTGCCAGCTCACCACCCTCGCCAGGGGGATTGAGTGGAAACACCATATATTTT. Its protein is CASSPPSPGGLSGNTIYF.

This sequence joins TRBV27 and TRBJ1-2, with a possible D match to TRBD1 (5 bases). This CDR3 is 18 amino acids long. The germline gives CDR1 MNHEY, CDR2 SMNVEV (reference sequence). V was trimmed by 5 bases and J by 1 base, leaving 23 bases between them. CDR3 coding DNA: TGTGCCAGCAGTACGGGGCCCTACTCCGGGGGTCTTAACTATGGCTACACCTTC. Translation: CASSTGPYSGGLNYGYTF.

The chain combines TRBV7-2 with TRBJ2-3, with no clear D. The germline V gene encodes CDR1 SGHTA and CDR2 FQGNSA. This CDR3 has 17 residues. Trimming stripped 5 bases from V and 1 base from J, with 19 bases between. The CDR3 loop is CASSKDPGSSGTDTQYF. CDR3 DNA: TGTGCCAGCAGCAAAGACCCCGGCAGCAGCGGCACAGATACGCAGTATTTT.

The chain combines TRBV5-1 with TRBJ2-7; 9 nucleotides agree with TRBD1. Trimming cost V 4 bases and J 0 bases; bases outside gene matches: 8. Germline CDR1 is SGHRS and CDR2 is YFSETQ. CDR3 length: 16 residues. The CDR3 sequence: CASSNRGPHLSYEQYF. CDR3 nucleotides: TGCGCCAGCAGCAACAGGGGGCCTCACCTCTCCTACGAGCAGTACTTC.

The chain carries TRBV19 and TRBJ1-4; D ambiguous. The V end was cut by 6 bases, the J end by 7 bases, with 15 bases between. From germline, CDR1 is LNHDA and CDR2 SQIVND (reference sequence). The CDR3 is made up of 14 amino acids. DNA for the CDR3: TGTGCCAGTAGGTCACGCAGCGCGGGTGAAAAACTGTTTTTT. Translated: CASRSRSAGEKLFF.